This entry features one T cell receptor (beta chain) sequence. These data belong to a study of T cell repertoires in cytomegalovirus infection. The CDR3 is 17 amino acids. Trimming cost V 5 bases and J 0 bases; bases outside gene matches: 5. TCRdb processed the reads anew with MiXCR; each CDR3 protein has one entry. This sample has more than 350,000 distinct CDR3 sequences; roughly a third occur once, and the top ten carry roughly 13%. The TCR comes from a human donor in good health (CMV status not recorded). Some clones in this sample may be carry-over from other donors' samples. This chain links TRBV12-3 or TRBV12-4 with TRBJ2-5; TRBD2 matches at 14 bases. Sequenced: PBMCs. The CDR3 region is CASSQGTSGGHQETQYF. CDR3 in DNA: TGTGCCAGCAGTCAAGGGACTAGCGGGGGCCACCAAGAGACCCAGTACTTC.